This record concerns one TCR beta chain sequence. Its antigen is unknown. The germline CDR1 and CDR2 sequences are KGHSH and LQKENI. This CDR3 has 14 amino acids. Trimming took off 3 bases at V and 7 bases at J, with 13 bases between the two ends. For the second PCR, which ran for roughly 6 to 12 cycles, a sample-barcoded 5' primer and a J-beta primer mix were used. A template-switch adaptor containing 12 random nucleotides labeled each cDNA molecule. Every sample produced at least 3 million CDR3-containing paired-end reads. TCRdb ran MiXCR on the 5' RACE reads and lists one entry per CDR3 protein. The sample records about 1.7 million distinct CDR3 sequences, about 30% being singletons. This record belongs to a study of blood T cells in healthy people across ages. Study findings and constraints: Greater diversity and more naive CD4+ cells were seen in long-lived donors than in aged donors. It was held that the diversity estimates obtained from one million T cells were underestimates.

The chain has TRBV18 and TRBJ2-1, with D possibly being TRBD2 (6 bases). This TCR derives from a woman aged 25 to 39 in good health. Sequencing was done on a sample of blood. This CDR3 reads CASSPSGVLNEQFF. CDR3 DNA sequence: TGTGCCAGCTCACCGTCGGGGGTCTTGAATGAGCAGTTCTTC.